This T cell receptor (beta chain) stems from a study of T cells expressing NK-cell markers. As for the study in general: Among the eight sequenced donors, seven tested HCMV-seropositive and one tested seronegative. Study-level results: In more than five donors, dominant CD3+CD56+NKG2C+ clonotypes ranked among the top 10 CD8+ clonotypes. The study left the HCMV specificity of expanded NKG2C+ T cell clones unresolved.

Each CDR3 protein gets one entry in TCRdb, which reprocessed the 5' RACE reads and gives no DNA. This sample's table has 300,000 to 450,000 distinct CDR3 sequences. On this clonotype: As yet, its antigen is unknown.

The CDR3 is 14 amino acids. Per the germline V gene, CDR1 is LGHNT and CDR2 is FRNRAP. The V call is TRBV12-5, the J call TRBJ2-7; absent DNA, TCRdb's TRBD1 call cannot be checked. The sequence came from a man aged 18-69 years in good health. The specimen was blood T cells: a sorted CD56 or NKG2C T cell subset, CD4+ or CD8+ T cells, or bulk PBMC T cells (not recorded which). The CDR3: CASGTGTGDYEQYF.